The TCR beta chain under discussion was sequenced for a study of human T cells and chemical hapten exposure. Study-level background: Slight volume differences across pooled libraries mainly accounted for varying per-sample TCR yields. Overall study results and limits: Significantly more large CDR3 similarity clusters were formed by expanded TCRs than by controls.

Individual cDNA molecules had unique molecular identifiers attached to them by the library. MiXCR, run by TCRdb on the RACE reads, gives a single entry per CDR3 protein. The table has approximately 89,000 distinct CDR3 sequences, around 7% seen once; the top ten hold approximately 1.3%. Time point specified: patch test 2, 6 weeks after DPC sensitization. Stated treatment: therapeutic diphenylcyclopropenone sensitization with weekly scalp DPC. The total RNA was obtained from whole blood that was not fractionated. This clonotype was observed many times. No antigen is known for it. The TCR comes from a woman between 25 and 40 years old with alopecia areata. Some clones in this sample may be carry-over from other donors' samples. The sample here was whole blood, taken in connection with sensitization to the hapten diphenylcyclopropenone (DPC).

The CDR3 coding sequence is TGTGCCAGCAGTTTGAGGCGGGGGGGCCCTAGGAATGAGCAGTTCTTC. Amino acid sequence: CASSLRRGGPRNEQFF. This chain uses TRBV12-3 or TRBV12-4 with TRBJ2-1, with TRBD2 identical over 9 bases. The CDR3 contains 16 residues. V shed 3 bases, J shed 7 bases, and the junction held 10 bases outside the gene matches.